The T cell receptor beta chain described here comes from a study of T cells in localized non-small cell lung cancer. The CDR3 is made up of 13 amino acids. V lost 0 bases and J 3 bases, leaving 6 bases between the germline ends. Germline CDR1 is SGHRS and CDR2 is YFSETQ. The protocol was immunoSEQ multiplex PCR, while the TCRdb copy is restricted to in-frame clones and leaves out a portion. The sample yields fewer than 25,000 clones, roughly nine tenths seen once. The chain combines TRBV5-1 with TRBJ1-2; D unresolved. The TCR was taken from a woman aged 35 to 69 with stage I lung adenocarcinoma. The starting material was peripheral blood, obtained before any cancer treatment. The CDR3 here is CASSLDGDYGYTF. The CDR3 nucleotides read TGCGCCAGCAGCTTGGACGGGGACTATGGCTACACCTTC. The full variable domain, completed using reference TRBV5-1 and TRBJ1-2, is KAGVTQTPRYLIKTRGQQVTLSCSPISGHRSVSWYQQTPGQGLQFLFEYFSETQRNKGNFPGRFSGRQFSNSRSEMNVSTLELGDSALYLCASSLDGDYGYTFGSGTRLTVV.